What follows is one T cell receptor (beta chain) and its context. V dropped 3 bases and J dropped 0 bases, with 11 bases sitting between them. Germline values: CDR1 SQVTM, CDR2 ANQGSEA. The CDR3 is 14 amino acids. These data belong to a study of blood T cell repertoires in COVID-19. As for the study in general: PBMCs, B-cell-depleted T cells, or T cells were the source of the cDNA or gDNA that made up the material.

Per the authors' pipeline: Estimated nucleated cell counts came from reference gene primer amplification. Repertoires were generated with immunoSEQ multiplex PCR, while TCRdb's copy carries only in-frame clones and drops some. The D gene and trimming were derived from the DNA, and the V and J assignments and clone size from that table. The sample gives 350,000 to 450,000 clones, more than 85% of which show up once; 3% is in the top ten. The clonotype was recovered from a human donor in a cohort sampled during active COVID-19. The source material was peripheral blood. The J gene is TRBJ1-1, the V gene TRBV29-1; no definite D call. CDR3 coding DNA: TGCAGCGTTGAGCGGATGACCATGAACACTGAAGCTTTCTTT. Residues: CSVERMTMNTEAFF. Combining the CDR3 with reference TRBV29-1 and TRBJ1-1 gives the whole variable domain SAVISQKPSRDICQRGTSLTIQCQVDSQVTMMFWYRQQPGQSLTLIATANQGSEATYESGFVIDKFPISRPNLTFSTLTVSNMSPEDSSIYLCSVERMTMNTEAFFGQGTRLTVV.